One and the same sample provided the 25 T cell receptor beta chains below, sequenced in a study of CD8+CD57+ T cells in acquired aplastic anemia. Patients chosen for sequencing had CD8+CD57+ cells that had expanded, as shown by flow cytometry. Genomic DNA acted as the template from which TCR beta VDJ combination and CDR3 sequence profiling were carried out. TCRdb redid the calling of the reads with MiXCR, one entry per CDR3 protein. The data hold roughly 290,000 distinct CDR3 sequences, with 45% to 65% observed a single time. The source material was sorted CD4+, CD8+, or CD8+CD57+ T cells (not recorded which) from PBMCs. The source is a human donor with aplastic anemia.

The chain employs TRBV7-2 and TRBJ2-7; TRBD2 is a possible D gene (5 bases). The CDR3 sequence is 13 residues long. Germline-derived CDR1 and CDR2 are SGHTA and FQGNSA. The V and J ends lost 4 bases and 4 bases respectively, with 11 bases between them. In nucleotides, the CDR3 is TGTGCCAGCAGCTCATGGACGGGATACGAGCAGTACTTC. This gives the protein CASSSWTGYEQYF.

In DNA form, the CDR3 reads TGTGCCAGCAGCCACCGCCGGAGTGGGGCTGGGGCCAACGTCCTGACTTTC. This codes for CASSHRRSGAGANVLTF. The gene calls are TRBV2 and TRBJ2-6; D is ambiguous. Germline V gene sequence: CDR1 SNHLY, CDR2 FYNNEI. CDR3 length: 17 residues. Trimming took off 6 bases at V and 2 bases at J, with 17 bases between the two ends.

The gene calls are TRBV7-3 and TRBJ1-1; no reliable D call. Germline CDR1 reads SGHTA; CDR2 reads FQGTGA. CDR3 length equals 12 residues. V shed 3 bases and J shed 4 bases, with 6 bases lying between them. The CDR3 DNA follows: TGTGCCAGCAGCTTCGACGGCACTGAAGCTTTCTTT. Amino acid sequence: CASSFDGTEAFF.

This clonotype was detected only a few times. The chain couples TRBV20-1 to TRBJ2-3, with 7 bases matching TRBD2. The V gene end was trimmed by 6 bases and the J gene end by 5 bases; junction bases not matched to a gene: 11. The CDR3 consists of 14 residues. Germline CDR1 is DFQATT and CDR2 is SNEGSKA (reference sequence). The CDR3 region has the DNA TGCAGTGCAAATCGGCGGGAGATCATAGATACGCAGTATTTT. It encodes CSANRREIIDTQYF.

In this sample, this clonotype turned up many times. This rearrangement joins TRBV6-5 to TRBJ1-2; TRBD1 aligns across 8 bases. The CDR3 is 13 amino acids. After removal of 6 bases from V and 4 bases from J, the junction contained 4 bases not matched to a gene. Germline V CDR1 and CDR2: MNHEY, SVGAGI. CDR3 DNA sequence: TGTGCCAGCAGATTACAGGGGGGCTATGGCTACACCTTC. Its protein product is CASRLQGGYGYTF.

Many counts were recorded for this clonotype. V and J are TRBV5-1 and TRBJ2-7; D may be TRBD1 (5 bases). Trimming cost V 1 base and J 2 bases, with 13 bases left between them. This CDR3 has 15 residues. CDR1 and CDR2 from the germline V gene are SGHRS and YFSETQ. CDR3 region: CASSLFSGLTYEQYF. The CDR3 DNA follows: TGCGCCAGCAGCTTGTTCTCAGGGCTTACCTACGAGCAGTACTTC.

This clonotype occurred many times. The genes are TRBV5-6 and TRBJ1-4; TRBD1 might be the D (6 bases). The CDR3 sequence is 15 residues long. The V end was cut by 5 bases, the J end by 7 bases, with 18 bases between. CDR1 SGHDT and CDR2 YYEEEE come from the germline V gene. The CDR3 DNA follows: TGTGCCAGCAGATGGCGGGGGGCCTCGGGTGAAAAACTGTTTTTT. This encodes CASRWRGASGEKLFF. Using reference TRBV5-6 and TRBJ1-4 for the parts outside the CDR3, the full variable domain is DAGVTQSPTHLIKTRGQQVTLRCSPKSGHDTVSWYQQALGQGPQFIFQYYEEEERQRGNFPDRFSGHQFPNYSSELNVNALLLGDSALYLCASRWRGASGEKLFFGSGTQLSVL.

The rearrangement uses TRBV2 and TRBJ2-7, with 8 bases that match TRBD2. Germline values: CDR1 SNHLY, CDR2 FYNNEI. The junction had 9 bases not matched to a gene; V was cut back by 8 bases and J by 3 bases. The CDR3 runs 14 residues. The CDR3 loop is CASLTTREGYEQYF. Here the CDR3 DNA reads TGTGCCAGCCTGACGACACGGGAGGGCTACGAGCAGTACTTC.

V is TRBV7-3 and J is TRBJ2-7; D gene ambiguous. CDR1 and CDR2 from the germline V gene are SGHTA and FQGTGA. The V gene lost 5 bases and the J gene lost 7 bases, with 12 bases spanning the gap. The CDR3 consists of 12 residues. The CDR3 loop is CASSQATTEQYF. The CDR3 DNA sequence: TGTGCCAGCAGCCAAGCAACGACAGAGCAGTACTTC.

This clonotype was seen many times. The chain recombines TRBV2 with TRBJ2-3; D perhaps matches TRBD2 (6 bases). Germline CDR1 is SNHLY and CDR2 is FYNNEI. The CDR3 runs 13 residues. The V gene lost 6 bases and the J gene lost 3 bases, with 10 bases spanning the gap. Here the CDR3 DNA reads TGTGCCAGCAGGCGGGGTAGTACAGATACGCAGTATTTT. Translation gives CASRRGSTDTQYF.

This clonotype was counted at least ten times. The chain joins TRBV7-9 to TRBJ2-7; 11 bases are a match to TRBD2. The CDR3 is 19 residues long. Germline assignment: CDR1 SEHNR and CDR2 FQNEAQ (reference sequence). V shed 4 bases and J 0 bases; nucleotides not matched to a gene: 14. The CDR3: CASSSRYSGTSGSSYEQYF. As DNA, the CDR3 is TGTGCCAGCAGCTCACGCTATTCCGGGACTAGCGGTTCCTCCTACGAGCAGTACTTC.

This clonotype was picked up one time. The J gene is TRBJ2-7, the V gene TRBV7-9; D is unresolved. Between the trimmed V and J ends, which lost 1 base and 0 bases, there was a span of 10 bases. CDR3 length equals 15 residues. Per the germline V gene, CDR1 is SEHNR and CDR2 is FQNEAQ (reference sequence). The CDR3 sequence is CASSLGIGGSYEQYF. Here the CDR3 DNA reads TGTGCCAGCAGCTTAGGGATTGGTGGCTCCTACGAGCAGTACTTC.

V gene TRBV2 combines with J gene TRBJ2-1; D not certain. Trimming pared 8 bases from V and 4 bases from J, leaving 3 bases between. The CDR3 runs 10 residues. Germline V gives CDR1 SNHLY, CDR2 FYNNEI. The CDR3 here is CASLYNEQFF. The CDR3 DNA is TGTGCCAGCCTTTACAATGAGCAGTTCTTC.

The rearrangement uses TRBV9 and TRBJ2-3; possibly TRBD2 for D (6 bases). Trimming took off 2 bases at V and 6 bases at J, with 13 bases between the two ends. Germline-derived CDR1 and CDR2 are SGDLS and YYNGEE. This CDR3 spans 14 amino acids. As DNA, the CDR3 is TGTGCCAGCAGCGTCCTCGGCGGGGAGGATACGCAGTATTTT. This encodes CASSVLGGEDTQYF.

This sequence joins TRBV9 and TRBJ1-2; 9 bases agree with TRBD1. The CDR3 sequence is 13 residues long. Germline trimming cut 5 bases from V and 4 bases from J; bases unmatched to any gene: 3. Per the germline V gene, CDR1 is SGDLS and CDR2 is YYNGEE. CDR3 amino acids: CASRQGARYGYTF. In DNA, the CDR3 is TGTGCCAGCAGACAGGGGGCGCGCTATGGCTACACCTTC.

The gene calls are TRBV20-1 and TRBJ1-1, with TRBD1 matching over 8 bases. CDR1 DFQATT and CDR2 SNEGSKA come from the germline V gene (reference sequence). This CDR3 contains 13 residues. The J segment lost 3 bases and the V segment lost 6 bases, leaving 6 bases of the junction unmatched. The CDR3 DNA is TGCAGTGCAGGCGGACAGGGCTACACTGAAGCTTTCTTT. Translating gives CSAGGQGYTEAFF.

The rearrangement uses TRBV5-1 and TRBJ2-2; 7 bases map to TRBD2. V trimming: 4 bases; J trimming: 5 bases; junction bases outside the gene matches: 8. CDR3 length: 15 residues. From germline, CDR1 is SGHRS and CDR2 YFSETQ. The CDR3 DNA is TGCGCCAGCAGCGAAGCAACGGGAGGAACCGGGGAGCTGTTTTTT. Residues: CASSEATGGTGELFF.

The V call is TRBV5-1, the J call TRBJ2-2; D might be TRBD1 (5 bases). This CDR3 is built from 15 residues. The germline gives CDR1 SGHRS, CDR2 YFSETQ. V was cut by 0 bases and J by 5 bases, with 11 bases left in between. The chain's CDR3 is CASSLESGHTGELFF. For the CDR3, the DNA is TGCGCCAGCAGCTTGGAGTCAGGACATACCGGGGAGCTGTTTTTT.

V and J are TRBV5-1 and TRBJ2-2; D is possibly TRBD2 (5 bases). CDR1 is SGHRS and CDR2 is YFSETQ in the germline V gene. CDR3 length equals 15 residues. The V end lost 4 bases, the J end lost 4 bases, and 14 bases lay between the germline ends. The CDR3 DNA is TGCGCCAGCAGCCCCGGGATGAGGGTCACCGGGGAGCTGTTTTTT. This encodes CASSPGMRVTGELFF.

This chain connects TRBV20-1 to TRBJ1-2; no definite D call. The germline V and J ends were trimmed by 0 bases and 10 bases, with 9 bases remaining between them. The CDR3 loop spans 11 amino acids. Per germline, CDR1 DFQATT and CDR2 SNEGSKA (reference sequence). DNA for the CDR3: TGCAGTGCTAGAGATCTTGGGTACTACACCTTC. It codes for CSARDLGYYTF.

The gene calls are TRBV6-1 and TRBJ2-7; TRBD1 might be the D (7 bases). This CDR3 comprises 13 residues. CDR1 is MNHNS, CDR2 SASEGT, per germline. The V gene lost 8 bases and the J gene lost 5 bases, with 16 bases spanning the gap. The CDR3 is CASGLRGVHEQYF. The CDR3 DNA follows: TGTGCCAGCGGCCTCAGGGGGGTCCACGAGCAGTACTTC.

CDR3 sequence: CSACPTSGRYEQYF. The CDR3 DNA is TGCAGTGCTTGCCCCACTAGCGGCCGGTACGAGCAGTACTTC. This chain connects TRBV20-1 to TRBJ2-7, with 8 bases that match TRBD2. CDR3 length: 14 residues. The V gene's germline CDR1 is DFQATT and CDR2 SNEGSKA (reference sequence). V lost 5 bases and J lost 4; bases outside the gene matches: 10.

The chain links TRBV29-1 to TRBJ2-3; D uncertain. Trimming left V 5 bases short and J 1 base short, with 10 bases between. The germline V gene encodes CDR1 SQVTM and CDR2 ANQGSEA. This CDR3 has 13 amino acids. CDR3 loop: CSVIPLRTDTQYF. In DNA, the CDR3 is TGCAGCGTTATACCCTTACGCACAGATACGCAGTATTTT.

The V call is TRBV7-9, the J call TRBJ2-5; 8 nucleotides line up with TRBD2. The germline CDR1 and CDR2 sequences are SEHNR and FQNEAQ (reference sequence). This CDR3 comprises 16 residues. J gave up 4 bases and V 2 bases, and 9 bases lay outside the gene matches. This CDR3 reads CASSLLTGTSGETQYF. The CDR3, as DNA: TGTGCCAGCAGCTTACTAACCGGGACTAGTGGAGAGACCCAGTACTTC.

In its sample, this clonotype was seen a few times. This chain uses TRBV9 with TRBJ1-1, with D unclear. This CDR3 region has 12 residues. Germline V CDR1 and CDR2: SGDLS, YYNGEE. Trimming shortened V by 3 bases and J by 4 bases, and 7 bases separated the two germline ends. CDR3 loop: CASSAASTEAFF. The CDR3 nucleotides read TGTGCCAGCAGCGCAGCGAGCACTGAAGCTTTCTTT.